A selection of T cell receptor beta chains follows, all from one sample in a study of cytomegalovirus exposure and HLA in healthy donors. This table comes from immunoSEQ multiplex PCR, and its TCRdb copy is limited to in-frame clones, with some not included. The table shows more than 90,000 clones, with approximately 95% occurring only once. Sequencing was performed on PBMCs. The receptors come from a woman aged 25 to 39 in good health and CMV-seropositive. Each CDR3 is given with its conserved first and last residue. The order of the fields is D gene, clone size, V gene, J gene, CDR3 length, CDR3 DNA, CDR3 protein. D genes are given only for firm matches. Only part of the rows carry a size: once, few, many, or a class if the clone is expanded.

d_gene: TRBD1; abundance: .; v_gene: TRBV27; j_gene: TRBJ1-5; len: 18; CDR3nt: TGTGCCAGCAGATCCGGGACAGGGTATCCCTTTAGCAATCAGCCCCAGCATTTT; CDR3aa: CASRSGTGYPFSNQPQHF
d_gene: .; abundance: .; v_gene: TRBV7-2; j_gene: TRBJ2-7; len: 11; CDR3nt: TGTGCCAGCAGCTTATTCGACGAGCAGTACTTC; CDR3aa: CASSLFDEQYF
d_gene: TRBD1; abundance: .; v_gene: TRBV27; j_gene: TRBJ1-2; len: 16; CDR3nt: TGTGCCAGCAGCAAACAAACAGGGGGAGCAAACTATGGCTACACCTTC; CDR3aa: CASSKQTGGANYGYTF
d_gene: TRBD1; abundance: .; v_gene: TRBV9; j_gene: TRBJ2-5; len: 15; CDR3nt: TGTGCCAGCAGCACTGCCGGGACAGGGCAAGAGACCCAGTACTTC; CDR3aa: CASSTAGTGQETQYF
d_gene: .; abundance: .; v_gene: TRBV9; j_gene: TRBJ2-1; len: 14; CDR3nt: TGTGCCAGCAGCGACCCCCCCCGGGGGACTGAGCAGTTCTTC; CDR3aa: CASSDPPRGTEQFF
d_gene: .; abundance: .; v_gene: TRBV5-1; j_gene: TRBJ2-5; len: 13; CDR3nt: TGCGCCAGCAGCTCGGGACAATCGGAGACCCAGTACTTC; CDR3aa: CASSSGQSETQYF
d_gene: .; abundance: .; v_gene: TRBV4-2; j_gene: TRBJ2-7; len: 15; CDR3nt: TGTGCCAGCAGCCAAGTAGTGGGCCTACGCTACGAGCAGTACTTC; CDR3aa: CASSQVVGLRYEQYF
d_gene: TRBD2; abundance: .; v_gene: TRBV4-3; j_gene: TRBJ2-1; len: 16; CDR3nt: TGCGCCAGCAGCCAGGAACTAGCGGGAGGTTACAATGAGCAGTTCTTC; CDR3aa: CASSQELAGGYNEQFF
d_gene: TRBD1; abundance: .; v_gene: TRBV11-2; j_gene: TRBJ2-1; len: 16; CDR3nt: TGTGCCAGCAGCCCGTTGCATGGGGACAGGTACAATGAGCAGTTCTTC; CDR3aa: CASSPLHGDRYNEQFF
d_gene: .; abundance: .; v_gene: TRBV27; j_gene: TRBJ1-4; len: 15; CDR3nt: TGTGCCAGCAGTTTATCCACCCCGACACCCAAAAAACTGTTTTTT; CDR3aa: CASSLSTPTPKKLFF
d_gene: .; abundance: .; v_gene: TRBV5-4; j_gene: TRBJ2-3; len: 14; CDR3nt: TGTGCCAGCAGCTTGGGGCAGGGGGGATATACGCAGTATTTT; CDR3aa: CASSLGQGGYTQYF
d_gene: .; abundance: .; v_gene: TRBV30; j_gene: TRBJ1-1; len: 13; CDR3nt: TGTGCCTGGGCAGGGTATAAGAACACTGAAGCTTTCTTT; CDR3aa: CAWAGYKNTEAFF
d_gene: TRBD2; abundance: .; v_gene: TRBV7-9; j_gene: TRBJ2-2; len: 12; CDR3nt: TGTGCCAGCAGCCCGGGGGGCGGGGAGCTGTTTTTT; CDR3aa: CASSPGGGELFF
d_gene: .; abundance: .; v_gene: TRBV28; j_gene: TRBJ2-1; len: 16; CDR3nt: TGTGCCAGCACTACTACCGGGACTTCCGAAGACAATGAGCAGTTCTTC; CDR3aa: CASTTTGTSEDNEQFF
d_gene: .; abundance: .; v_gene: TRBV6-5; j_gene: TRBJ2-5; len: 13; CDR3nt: TGTGCCAGCAGCCGGGACTCCCCCATCACCCAGTACTTC; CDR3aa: CASSRDSPITQYF
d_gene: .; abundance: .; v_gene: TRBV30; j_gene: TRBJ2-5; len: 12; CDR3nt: TGTGCCTGGACCAGGGGTATAGAGACCCAGTACTTC; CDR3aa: CAWTRGIETQYF
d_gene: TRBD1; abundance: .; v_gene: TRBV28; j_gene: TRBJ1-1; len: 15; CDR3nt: TGTGCCAGCAGCCCTTGGACAGGGATGAACACTGAAGCTTTCTTT; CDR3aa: CASSPWTGMNTEAFF
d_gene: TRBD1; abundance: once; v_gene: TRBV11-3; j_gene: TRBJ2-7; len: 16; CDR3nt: TGTGCCAGCAGTCCCTACACCGGGACAGGGACGTCCGAGCAGTACTTC; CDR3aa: CASSPYTGTGTSEQYF
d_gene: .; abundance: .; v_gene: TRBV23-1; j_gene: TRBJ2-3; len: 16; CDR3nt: TGCGCCAGCAAACTACAGGGTGCCAATGTCCTCGATACGCAGTATTTT; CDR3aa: CASKLQGANVLDTQYF
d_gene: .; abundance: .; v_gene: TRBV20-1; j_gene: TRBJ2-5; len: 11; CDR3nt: TGCAGTGCCGGGAGAGGGGAGACCCAGTACTTC; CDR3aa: CSAGRGETQYF
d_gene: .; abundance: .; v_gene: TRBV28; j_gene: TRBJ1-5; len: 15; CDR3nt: TGTGCCAGCAGTTTGGGGCAGGGGTTTAGGCAGCCCCAGCATTTT; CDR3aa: CASSLGQGFRQPQHF
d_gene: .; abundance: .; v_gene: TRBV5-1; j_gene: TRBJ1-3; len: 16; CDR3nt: TGCGCCAGCAGCTTGTCAGTTGGTACCTCTGGAAACACCATATATTTT; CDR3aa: CASSLSVGTSGNTIYF